The T cell receptor (beta chain) under discussion was sequenced for a study of T cells in Graves' hyperthyroidism and ophthalmopathy. The CDR3 runs to 14 residues. CDR1 MNHEY and CDR2 SMNVEV come from the germline V gene (reference sequence). Trimming pared 0 bases from V and 2 bases from J, leaving 5 bases between. Amplified TCR beta CDR3 regions came from RNA transcripts. When the TCR CDR3 underwent first-round RT-PCR, the HTBI primer set was used. Using its own MiXCR run on the multiplex PCR reads, TCRdb lists one record per CDR3 protein. The data show over 250,000 distinct CDR3 sequences, 15% to 20% seen once. Disease duration was under 3 months in the ophthalmopathy patients, who also had a Clinical Activity Score of at least 3 and a NOSPECS grade of at least 4.

Sequencing used blood. This sequence was found in a woman aged 55-75 years with Graves' ophthalmopathy. The chain recombines TRBV27 with TRBJ1-5, with D unresolved. CDR3 in amino acids: CASSLSLGNQPQHF. The CDR3 coding sequence is TGTGCCAGCAGTTTATCATTGGGCAATCAGCCCCAGCATTTT.